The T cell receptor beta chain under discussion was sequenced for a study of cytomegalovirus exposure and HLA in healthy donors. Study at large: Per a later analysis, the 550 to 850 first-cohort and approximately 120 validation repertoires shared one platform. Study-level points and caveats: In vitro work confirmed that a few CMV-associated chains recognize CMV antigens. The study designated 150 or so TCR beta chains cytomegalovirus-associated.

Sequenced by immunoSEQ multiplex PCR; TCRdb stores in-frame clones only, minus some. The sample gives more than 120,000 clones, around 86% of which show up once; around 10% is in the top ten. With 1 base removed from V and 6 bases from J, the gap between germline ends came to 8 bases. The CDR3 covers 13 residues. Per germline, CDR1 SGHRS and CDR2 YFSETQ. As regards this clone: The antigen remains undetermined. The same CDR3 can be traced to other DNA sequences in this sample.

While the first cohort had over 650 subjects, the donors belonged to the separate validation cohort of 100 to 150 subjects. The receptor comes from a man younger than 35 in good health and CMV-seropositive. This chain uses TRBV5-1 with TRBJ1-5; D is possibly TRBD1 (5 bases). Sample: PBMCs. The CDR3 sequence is CASSLQGPQPQHF. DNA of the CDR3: TGCGCCAGCAGCTTGCAGGGCCCTCAGCCCCAGCATTTT.